The 16 T cell receptor beta chains given below trace back to one sample, sequenced in a study of blood T cell repertoires in COVID-19. Sequencing used immunoSEQ multiplex PCR; TCRdb keeps in-frame clones, though not all of them. The repertoire holds some 130,000 clones, with around 88% as singletons. The sequenced sample consisted of peripheral blood. These receptors originate from a man aged 45-65 years with acute or convalescent COVID-19.

CDR3 nucleotides: TGTGCCAGCAGCTTAATGGGAGCTAACTATGGCTACACCTTC. This codes for CASSLMGANYGYTF. This chain joins TRBV11-2 and TRBJ1-2; D gene ambiguous. CDR3 length: 14 amino acids. Trimming stripped 2 bases from V and 0 bases from J, with 7 bases between. Germline lookup yields CDR1 SGHAT and CDR2 FQNNGV.

J is TRBJ1-5 and V is TRBV19; 7 positions match TRBD1. V shed 3 bases and J 3 bases; nucleotides not matched to a gene: 5. The CDR3 loop spans 15 amino acids. Germline V gene sequence: CDR1 LNHDA, CDR2 SQIVND (reference sequence). The CDR3: CASSILDRFNQPQHF. The CDR3 DNA reads TGTGCCAGTAGTATTTTGGACAGGTTCAATCAGCCCCAGCATTTT.

The V and J genes are TRBV5-6 and TRBJ1-2, with TRBD1 identical over 9 bases. Looked up from germline, CDR1 is SGHDT and CDR2 is YYEEEE. Trimming took 2 bases from V and 7 from J; bases not matched to a gene: 6. The CDR3 sequence is 14 residues long. The CDR3 coding sequence is TGTGCCAGCAGCTTTCCGGGACAGGGACCTGGCTACACCTTC. Amino acid sequence: CASSFPGQGPGYTF.

The chain is built from TRBV3-1 (or the pseudogene TRBV3-2) and TRBJ1-2; D might be TRBD1 (6 bases). The CDR3 covers 18 residues. Trimming left V 7 bases short and J 4 bases short, with 28 bases between. The germline V gene encodes CDR1 LGHDT and CDR2 YNNKEL (reference sequence). The CDR3 bases are TGTGCCAGCAATCCGGGTCTTAGGGACACCTATATCCTCTATGGCTACACCTTC. Translation: CASNPGLRDTYILYGYTF.

The V and J genes are TRBV6-5 and TRBJ2-7, with TRBD2 matching 7 bases. Germline loops: CDR1 MNHEY, CDR2 SVGAGI. Losses at the gene ends were 8 bases for V and 0 bases for J; bases not matched to a gene: 7. The CDR3 runs to 14 residues. As DNA, the CDR3 is TGTGCCAGCGTGGGGGGGAGAAACTCCTACGAGCAGTACTTC. Encoded protein: CASVGGRNSYEQYF.

This clone was seen once. The J gene is TRBJ1-1, the V gene TRBV18, with 8 bases matching TRBD1. The CDR3 loop spans 15 amino acids. The V segment lost 2 bases and the J segment 4 bases; nucleotides outside the gene matches: 6. Per germline, CDR1 KGHSH and CDR2 LQKENI. CDR3 sequence: CASSPRQGSGTEAFF. The CDR3 coding sequence is TGTGCCAGCTCACCAAGACAGGGGTCGGGCACTGAAGCTTTCTTT.

This clone was detected only a few times. The CDR3 loop is CASSIVGGSGTQYF. CDR3 sequence (DNA): TGTGCCAGTAGTATAGTAGGGGGCAGTGGGACCCAGTACTTC. The chain combines TRBV19 with TRBJ2-5; 7 positions agree with TRBD1. The CDR3 consists of 14 residues. The V gene's germline CDR1 is LNHDA and CDR2 SQIVND (reference sequence). The V segment lost 1 base and the J segment 7 bases; nucleotides outside the gene matches: 6.

J is TRBJ2-1 and V is TRBV4-1, with 8 bases lining up with TRBD2. This CDR3 has 15 amino acids. V gave up 6 bases and J gave up 7 bases; unmatched junction bases: 11. CDR1 MGHRA and CDR2 YSYEKL come from the germline V gene. The CDR3 nucleotides are TGCGCCAGCAGTCGTGCGGGAGGCCCGAGGAATGAGCAGTTCTTC. The encoded protein is CASSRAGGPRNEQFF.

This chain connects TRBV5-6 to TRBJ2-7; D unclear. Between the trimmed V and J ends, which lost 3 bases and 4 bases, there was a span of 17 bases. The CDR3 loop spans 15 amino acids. Germline V lookup: CDR1 SGHDT, CDR2 YYEEEE. The CDR3 is CASSSMASRAYEQYF. In DNA, the CDR3 is TGTGCCAGCAGCTCGATGGCCAGTAGAGCGTACGAGCAGTACTTC.

This chain links TRBV7-9 with TRBJ1-1, with 10 bases matching TRBD1. CDR3 length equals 15 residues. With V trimmed by 5 bases and J by 4 bases, 7 bases remained unmatched. Germline assignment: CDR1 SEHNR and CDR2 FQNEAQ (reference sequence). CDR3 loop: CASSPTGGAITEAFF. CDR3 DNA sequence: TGTGCCAGCAGCCCGACAGGGGGCGCGATCACTGAAGCTTTCTTT.

The chain combines TRBV18 with TRBJ2-2, with D unresolved. Germline V gene sequence: CDR1 KGHSH, CDR2 LQKENI. V was pared by 1 base and J by 6 bases, with 9 bases between. This CDR3 comprises 14 residues. The CDR3 DNA reads TGTGCCAGCTCACCACTTTGGGCATCCGGGGAGCTGTTTTTT. Amino acids: CASSPLWASGELFF.

The rearrangement links TRBV18 to TRBJ1-2, with D perhaps TRBD1 (5 bases). The germline CDR1 and CDR2 sequences are KGHSH and LQKENI. Trimming took off 4 bases at V and 3 bases at J, with 18 bases between the two ends. The CDR3 length is 16 residues. The CDR3 loop is CASSRGLIDTDYGYTF. The DNA for the CDR3 is TGTGCCAGCTCACGGGGACTTATCGACACGGACTATGGCTACACCTTC.

The V call is TRBV7-8, the J call TRBJ1-1; 7 bases map to TRBD1. The CDR3 runs to 16 residues. With V trimmed by 5 bases and J by 4 bases, 13 bases remained unmatched. The germline V gene encodes CDR1 SGHVS and CDR2 FQNEAQ. The CDR3 reads CASSPRPGTVTTEAFF. The CDR3 nucleotides read TGTGCCAGCAGCCCACGACCCGGGACAGTAACCACTGAAGCTTTCTTT.

The chain links TRBV5-1 to TRBJ2-5; tentative D call: TRBD1 (7 bases). The germline V gene has CDR1 SGHRS and CDR2 YFSETQ. V was cut by 7 bases and J by 4 bases, with 17 bases left in between. The CDR3 sequence is 14 residues long. The CDR3 coding sequence is TGCGCCAGCCGCCAGGGGGGTAGGACAGAGACCCAGTACTTC. It translates to CASRQGGRTETQYF. Looking up the rest from reference TRBV5-1 and TRBJ2-5 gives the full variable domain: KAGVTQTPRYLIKTRGQQVTLSCSPISGHRSVSWYQQTPGQGLQFLFEYFSETQRNKGNFPGRFSGRQFSNSRSEMNVSTLELGDSALYLCASRQGGRTETQYFGPGTRLLVL.

The V gene is TRBV28, the J gene TRBJ1-2; a possible D gene is TRBD1 (6 bases). V lost 2 bases and J lost 5, with 21 bases in between. The CDR3 extends over 17 amino acids. Germline V gene sequence: CDR1 MDHEN, CDR2 SYDVKM. In DNA, the CDR3 is TGTGCCAGCAGTTTAGGGTCGGCGGGGGGCGACAAATATGGCTACACCTTC. This sequence encodes CASSLGSAGGDKYGYTF.

The chain combines TRBV30 with TRBJ2-3, with 9 nucleotides matching TRBD1. The CDR3 contains 15 residues. Germline CDR1 and CDR2: GTSNPN and SVGIG (reference sequence). V shed 4 bases, J shed 3 bases, and the junction held 8 bases outside the gene matches. In nucleotides, the CDR3 is TGTGCCTGGACCGAGGGACAGGGAGGGACAGATACGCAGTATTTT. It encodes CAWTEGQGGTDTQYF.